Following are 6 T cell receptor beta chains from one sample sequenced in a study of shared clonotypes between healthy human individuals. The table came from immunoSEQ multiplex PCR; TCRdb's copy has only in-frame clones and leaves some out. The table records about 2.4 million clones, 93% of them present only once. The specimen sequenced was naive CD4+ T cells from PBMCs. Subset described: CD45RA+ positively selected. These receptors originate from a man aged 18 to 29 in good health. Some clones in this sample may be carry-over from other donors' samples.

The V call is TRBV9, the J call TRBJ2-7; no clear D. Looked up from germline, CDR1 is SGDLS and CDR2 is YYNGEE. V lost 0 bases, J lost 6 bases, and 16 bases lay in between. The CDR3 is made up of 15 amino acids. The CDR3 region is CASSVAPFGPGEQYF. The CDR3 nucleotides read TGTGCCAGCAGCGTAGCCCCGTTTGGGCCGGGCGAGCAGTACTTC. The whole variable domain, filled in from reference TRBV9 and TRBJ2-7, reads DSGVTQTPKHLITATGQRVTLRCSPRSGDLSVYWYQQSLDQGLQFLIQYYNGEERAKGNILERFSAQQFPDLHSELNLSSLELGDSALYFCASSVAPFGPGEQYFGPGTRLTVT.

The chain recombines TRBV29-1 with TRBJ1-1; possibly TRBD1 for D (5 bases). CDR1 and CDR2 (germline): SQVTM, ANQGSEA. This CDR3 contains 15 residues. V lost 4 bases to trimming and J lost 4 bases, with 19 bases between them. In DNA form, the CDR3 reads TGCAGCGTTGCCTGGGACTCTTCTAGTCGCACTGAAGCTTTCTTT. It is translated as CSVAWDSSSRTEAFF.

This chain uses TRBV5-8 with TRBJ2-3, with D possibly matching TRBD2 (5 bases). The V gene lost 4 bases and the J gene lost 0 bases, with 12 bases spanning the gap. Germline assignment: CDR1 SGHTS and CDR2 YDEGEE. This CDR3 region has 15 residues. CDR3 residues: CASSPGITSTDTQYF. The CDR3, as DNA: TGTGCCAGCAGCCCCGGGATAACTAGCACAGATACGCAGTATTTT.

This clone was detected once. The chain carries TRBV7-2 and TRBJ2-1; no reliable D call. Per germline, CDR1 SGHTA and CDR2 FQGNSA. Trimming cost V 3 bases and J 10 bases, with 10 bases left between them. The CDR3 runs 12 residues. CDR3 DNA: TGTGCCAGCAGCTTTAATAGTGGGGAGCAGTTCTTC. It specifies CASSFNSGEQFF.

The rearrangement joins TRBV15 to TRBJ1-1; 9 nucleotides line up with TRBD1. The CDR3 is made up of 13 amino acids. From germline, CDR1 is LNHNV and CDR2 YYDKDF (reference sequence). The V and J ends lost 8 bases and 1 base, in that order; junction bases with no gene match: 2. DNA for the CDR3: TGTGCCACCCGGACAGGGGCGAACACTGAAGCTTTCTTT. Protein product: CATRTGANTEAFF.

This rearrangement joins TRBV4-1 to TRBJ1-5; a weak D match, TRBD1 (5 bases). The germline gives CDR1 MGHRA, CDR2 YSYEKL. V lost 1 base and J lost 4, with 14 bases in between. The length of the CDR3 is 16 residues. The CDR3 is CASSQVPRGLNQPQHF. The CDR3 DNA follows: TGCGCCAGCAGCCAAGTACCCCGGGGCCTGAATCAGCCCCAGCATTTT.